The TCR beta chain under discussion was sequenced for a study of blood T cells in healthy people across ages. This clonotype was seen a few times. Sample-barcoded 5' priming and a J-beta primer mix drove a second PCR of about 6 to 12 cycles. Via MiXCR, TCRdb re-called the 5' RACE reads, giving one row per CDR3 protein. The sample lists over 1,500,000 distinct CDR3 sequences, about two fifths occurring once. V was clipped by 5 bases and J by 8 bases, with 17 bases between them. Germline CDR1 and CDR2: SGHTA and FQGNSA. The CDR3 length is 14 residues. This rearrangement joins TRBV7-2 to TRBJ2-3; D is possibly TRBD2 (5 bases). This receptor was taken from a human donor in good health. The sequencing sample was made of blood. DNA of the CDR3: TGTGCCAGCAGCCCCGACTATAGAGAGCCTACGCAGTATTTT. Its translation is CASSPDYREPTQYF.